Below are 25 T cell receptor beta chains sequenced from a single sample in a study of glioma-infiltrating T cells. TCR alpha and beta CDR3 regions were amplified from RNA using iRepertoire nested multiplex PCR. TCRdb redid the calling of the multiplex PCR reads with MiXCR, one entry per CDR3 protein. The repertoire holds under 200,000 distinct CDR3 sequences, with around 45% as singletons. Sequencing was performed on glioma tissue, nonneoplastic brain tissue, or PBMCs (not recorded which). The origin of the receptors is a human donor with low-grade glioma or glioblastoma, undergoing nonglioma brain surgery, or in good health (not recorded which).

This clonotype appeared a few times. The chain combines TRBV19 with TRBJ1-2; 8 bases match TRBD1. Per the germline V gene, CDR1 is LNHDA and CDR2 is SQIVND (reference sequence). The CDR3 length is 15 residues. Unmatched junction bases numbered 11, after V lost 3 bases and J lost 8 bases. The CDR3 DNA is TGTGCCAGTAGTATTGGCGGACAGGGCGATAGAGGCTACACCTTC. Translating gives CASSIGGQGDRGYTF.

As concerns this clonotype: One end of the junction varies from germline; a read error may be responsible. The V and J genes are TRBV27 and TRBJ2-1, with TRBD2 as a possible D gene (6 bases). The CDR3 runs to 14 residues. Germline CDR1 and CDR2: MNHEY and SMNVEV (reference sequence). DNA for the CDR3: TGTGCCATCAGTTATAGCGGCCTTTACAATGAGCAGTTCTTC. Its protein product is CAISYSGLYNEQFF.

Of note for this clonotype: This may arise from a read error, as a much more abundant clone is one base away. In this CDR3 the conserved last residue, phenylalanine or tryptophan, is missing, so a read error is likely. The chain has TRBV24-1 and TRBJ2-5; D is undetermined. Germline V gene sequence: CDR1 KGHDR, CDR2 SFDVKD. The CDR3 has 15 residues. V lost 3 bases to trimming and J lost 1 base, with 11 bases between them. The CDR3 DNA reads TGTGCCACCAGTGATCCTATGGGTTTCCAAGAGACCCAGTACTCC. It encodes CATSDPMGFQETQYS.

This clonotype was picked up many times. V and J are TRBV10-3 and TRBJ1-1, with D possibly being TRBD1 (6 bases). The germline V and J ends were trimmed by 6 bases and 5 bases, with 13 bases remaining between them. Germline V lookup: CDR1 ENHRY, CDR2 SYGVKD. The CDR3 spans 13 residues. The CDR3 DNA follows: TGTGCCATCAGGAACAGGGTCGGTACTGAAGCTTTCTTT. Translating it yields CAIRNRVGTEAFF.

The J gene is TRBJ2-6, the V gene TRBV6-4; D is ambiguous. CDR1 is MRHNA, CDR2 SNTAGT, per germline. There are 15 residues in the CDR3. V was pared by 0 bases and J by 0 bases, with 3 bases between. CDR3 amino acids: CASSDSYSGANVLTF. The CDR3 DNA is TGTGCCAGCAGTGACTCTTACTCTGGGGCCAACGTCCTGACTTTC.

This clonotype was observed many times. V is TRBV28 and J is TRBJ2-7; 10 bases are a match to TRBD2. The length of the CDR3 is 15 residues. The V gene's germline CDR1 is MDHEN and CDR2 SYDVKM. Losses at the gene ends were 6 bases for V and 6 bases for J; bases not matched to a gene: 11. The CDR3 sequence: CASSPNLAGVREQYF. The CDR3 coding sequence is TGTGCCAGCAGCCCCAACCTAGCGGGAGTTCGCGAGCAGTACTTC.

This clonotype was seen only a few times. The rearrangement links TRBV19 to TRBJ1-1; TRBD1 is a possible D gene (5 bases). Germline V CDR1 and CDR2: LNHDA, SQIVND (reference sequence). The germline V and J ends were trimmed by 8 bases and 3 bases, with 13 bases remaining between them. The CDR3 contains 13 residues. The CDR3 reads CASAGREYTEAFF. CDR3 bases: TGTGCCAGTGCCGGCAGGGAGTACACTGAAGCTTTCTTT.

As regards this clonotype: This may stem from a read error, because a much larger clone lies one nucleotide away. This sequence joins TRBV7-2 and TRBJ2-5; D not resolved. Trimming pared 3 bases from V and 5 bases from J, leaving 10 bases between. CDR3 length: 13 residues. Germline V gene lookup returns CDR1 SGHTA and CDR2 FQGNSA. CDR3 sequence reads: CASSFPVVETQYF. The CDR3 coding sequence is TGTGCCAGCAGCTTCCCCGTCGTGGAGACCCAGTACTTC.

The gene calls are TRBV7-9 and TRBJ1-3; possible D gene TRBD1, 5 bases. Germline CDR1 is SEHNR and CDR2 is FQNEAQ (reference sequence). V was clipped by 1 base and J by 8 bases, with 15 bases between them. This CDR3 has 15 amino acids. The CDR3 sequence is CASSLGPGPRDTIYF. The CDR3 region has the DNA TGTGCCAGCAGCTTAGGACCAGGGCCCAGAGACACCATATATTTT.

The V call is TRBV3-1, the J call TRBJ1-1; 7 bases map to TRBD1. This CDR3 has 13 residues. Germline trimming cut 6 bases from V and 1 base from J; bases unmatched to any gene: 2. Germline CDR1 LGHDT, CDR2 YNNKEL (reference sequence). The CDR3 loop reads CASRRDRNTEAFF. CDR3 DNA: TGTGCCAGCAGACGGGACAGGAACACTGAAGCTTTCTTT.

This chain uses TRBV4-1 with TRBJ1-6; no definite D call. The CDR3 extends over 16 amino acids. Trimming cost V 0 bases and J 1 base, with 7 bases left between them. The germline gives CDR1 MGHRA, CDR2 YSYEKL. The CDR3 loop reads CASSQDHESYNSPLHF. The CDR3, as DNA: TGCGCCAGCAGCCAAGATCACGAATCCTATAATTCACCCCTCCACTTT.

This chain uses TRBV28 with TRBJ2-7; 12 bases line up with TRBD2. V was clipped by 6 bases and J by 5 bases; unmatched bases: 11. Per germline, CDR1 MDHEN and CDR2 SYDVKM. The CDR3 totals 16 residues. CDR3 nucleotides: TGTGCCAGCAGGCCTTTACTTGGACTAGCGGGAAACGAGCAGTACTTC. It specifies CASRPLLGLAGNEQYF.

As for this clonotype: This may come from a read error, since a much larger clone is one base off. CDR3 sequence reads: CASSAIRNEQFF. The CDR3 coding sequence is TGTGCCAGCAGTGCGATCCGCAATGAGCAGTTCTTC. V gene TRBV2 combines with J gene TRBJ2-1; D is uncertain. Germline CDR1 and CDR2: SNHLY and FYNNEI. V was trimmed by 4 bases and J by 6 bases, leaving 7 bases between them. CDR3 length: 12 amino acids. The full variable domain, with the rest looked up from reference TRBV2 and TRBJ2-1, is EPEVTQTPSHQVTQMGQEVILRCVPISNHLYFYWYRQILGQKVEFLVSFYNNEISEKSEIFDDQFSVERPDGSNFTLKIRSTKLEDSAMYFCASSAIRNEQFFGPGTRLTVL.

As regards this clonotype: One end of the junction fails to match germline, which may point to a read error. The chain employs TRBV6-4 and TRBJ1-1; D not certain. The CDR3 totals 13 residues. Germline CDR1 reads MRHNA; CDR2 reads SNTAGT. CDR3 sequence: CASRDRPSTEDFF. CDR3 sequence (DNA): TGTGCCAGCAGAGATCGTCCGAGCACTGAAGATTTCTTT.

This clonotype was seen a few times. The genes are TRBV20-1 and TRBJ1-4; no definite D call. V was cut by 8 bases and J by 8 bases, with 12 bases left in between. CDR3 size: 11 residues. Germline lookup yields CDR1 DFQATT and CDR2 SNEGSKA (reference sequence). The CDR3 region has the DNA TGCAGTTCTCTCCCATCCGAAAAACTGTTTTTT. Its translation: CSSLPSEKLFF.

This clonotype was recorded a few times. The chain couples TRBV19 to TRBJ2-2; D is undetermined. V gave up 7 bases and J gave up 7 bases, with 7 bases separating them. The germline V gene encodes CDR1 LNHDA and CDR2 SQIVND (reference sequence). This CDR3 has 11 residues. The CDR3 nucleotides are TGTGCCAGTACACCTGGCGGGGAGCTGTTTTTT. Encoded protein: CASTPGGELFF.

Concerning this clonotype itself: Being one base from a much bigger clone, this may be a read error. This rearrangement joins TRBV29-1 to TRBJ2-1; D may be TRBD2 (6 bases). CDR1 and CDR2 from the germline V gene are SQVTM and ANQGSEA. The CDR3 sequence is 13 residues long. CDR3 bases: TGCAGCGTTCAGGGAGGAGCCAACAATGAGCGGTTCTTC. Its translation is CSVQGGANNERFF.

This clonotype appeared a few times. The CDR3 coding sequence is TGCAGCGCCGTACTAGGCGAGGCGACAGATACGCAGTATTTT. Translated: CSAVLGEATDTQYF. The chain recombines TRBV29-1 with TRBJ2-3; D might be TRBD2 (5 bases). Between the trimmed V and J ends, which lost 7 bases and 3 bases, there was a span of 17 bases. The CDR3 totals 14 residues. CDR1 and CDR2 from the germline V gene are SQVTM and ANQGSEA.

This clonotype was seen more than once but under ten times. The rearrangement joins TRBV5-4 to TRBJ2-7; D perhaps matches TRBD1 (5 bases). Trimming shortened V by 2 bases and J by 2 bases, and 11 bases separated the two germline ends. Germline values: CDR1 SGHNT, CDR2 YYREEE (reference sequence). The CDR3 extends over 14 amino acids. For the CDR3, the DNA is TGTGCCAGCAGCTTCGACAGCGCTACCTACGAGCAGTACTTC. Amino acid sequence: CASSFDSATYEQYF.

Concerning this clonotype itself: This may come from a read error, since a much larger clone is one base off. J is TRBJ1-5 and V is TRBV20-1; 8 bases are shared with TRBD1. Germline V gene lookup returns CDR1 DFQATT and CDR2 SNEGSKA (reference sequence). The junction had 13 bases not matched to a gene; V was cut back by 8 bases and J by 7 bases. CDR3 size: 14 residues. The CDR3 sequence is CSSQGARRNQPQHF. The CDR3 coding sequence is TGCAGTTCCCAGGGGGCGCGGAGGAACCAGCCCCAGCATTTT.

This clonotype was seen ten or more times. The V gene is TRBV3-1, the J gene TRBJ2-1; 13 bases map to TRBD2. The germline V gene has CDR1 LGHDT and CDR2 YNNKEL (reference sequence). V shed 4 bases, J shed 8 bases, and the junction held 8 bases outside the gene matches. The length of the CDR3 is 16 residues. CDR3 DNA: TGTGCCAGCAGCCGCAGACTAGCGGGAGGTGACGATGAGCAGTTCTTC. The encoded protein is CASSRRLAGGDDEQFF.

This clonotype occurred once. A read error is possible here, since a much larger clone lies one base away. J is TRBJ2-1 and V is TRBV28; D ambiguous. The CDR3 spans 12 residues. CDR1 and CDR2 from the germline V gene are MDHEN and SYDVKM. The CDR3 reads CASTPRNNEQSF. Here the CDR3 DNA reads TGTGCCAGCACACCTAGAAACAATGAGCAGTCCTTC.

Concerning this clonotype itself: This may stem from a read error, because a much larger clone lies one nucleotide away. This chain uses TRBV7-2 with TRBJ2-3; no clear D. CDR3 length: 14 amino acids. Germline CDR1 reads SGHTA; CDR2 reads FQGNSA. Deletions cut 5 bases from V and 2 bases from J, with 11 bases between. CDR3 in amino acids: CASSTGDPTDTQYF. For the CDR3, the DNA is TGTGCCAGCAGCACCGGAGACCCCACAGATACGCAGTATTTT.

A word on this clonotype: This sequence may be a read error, since a much larger clone differs from it by one base. CDR3 sequence: CATSRAGGRATKAFF. DNA for the CDR3: TGTGCCACCAGCAGAGCTGGGGGGCGCGCCACTAAAGCTTTCTTT. V gene TRBV15 combines with J gene TRBJ1-1; tentatively, D is TRBD1 (6 bases). Germline V CDR1 and CDR2: LNHNV, YYDKDF (reference sequence). The CDR3 has 15 amino acids.

In this sample, this clonotype turned up once. The V and J genes are TRBV20-1 and TRBJ1-5; 10 positions match TRBD1. Looked up from germline, CDR1 is DFQATT and CDR2 is SNEGSKA (reference sequence). The CDR3 has 19 amino acids. Unmatched junction bases numbered 13, after V lost 2 bases and J lost 0 bases. The CDR3 here is CSARNPRDRGSISNQPQHF. CDR3 bases: TGCAGTGCTAGAAACCCCAGGGACAGGGGTAGCATTAGCAATCAGCCCCAGCATTTT.